Below, one T cell receptor beta chain is given with its context. The antigen is not known. Primers for the PCR totalled 60 Vbeta and 13 Jbeta. Assay: immunoSEQ multiplex PCR; the TCRdb copy retains only in-frame clones and omits some. Of around 65,000 clones in the sample, around 68% were seen once. This entry belongs to a study of cytomegalovirus exposure and HLA in healthy donors. Overall study context: Falling in the Caucasian-associated ancestry cluster were 65% to 90% of under 500 genotyped donors. Study results and caveats: Exclusion applied to some V segments, including TRBV6-2 and TRBV6-3, as they were indistinguishable. For cytomegalovirus status, the classifier reportedly gave diagnoses with high specificity and sensitivity. For presence/absence analyses, sequencing depth was assumed to be roughly uniform across donors.

Per germline, CDR1 SEHNR and CDR2 FQNEAQ (reference sequence). Unmatched junction bases numbered 1, after V lost 2 bases and J lost 0 bases. CDR3 length: 15 amino acids. The sequenced sample was PBMCs. The sequence came from a man aged 40-50 years in good health and CMV-seropositive. This chain joins TRBV7-9 and TRBJ1-2; TRBD1 agrees at 9 bases. This CDR3 reads CASSLRQGANYGYTF. CDR3 DNA: TGTGCCAGCAGCTTAAGACAGGGGGCTAACTATGGCTACACCTTC.